This section outlines one T cell receptor beta chain sequence together with its context. Naivety among CD8 cells was defined by CD45RO negativity and positive CCR7 selection, thereby excluding terminally differentiated effector memory CD45RA+ cells. The CDR3 has 16 amino acids. The germline gives CDR1 MNHEY, CDR2 SMNVEV (reference sequence). V gave up 5 bases and J gave up 3 bases; unmatched junction bases: 10. For every subset, genomic DNA was evenly distributed across several immunoSEQ plates. Libraries were prepared by immunoSEQ multiplex PCR; TCRdb keeps only in-frame clonotypes and omits some of them. The sample lists about 2 million clones, approximately 95% occurring once. The data belong to a study of shared clonotypes between healthy human individuals.

Material for sequencing was naive CD8+ T cells sorted from blood. This chain links TRBV27 with TRBJ2-1, with TRBD1 matching over 7 bases. The TCR sequence derives from a man in his late teens or twenties in good health. For the CDR3, the DNA is TGTGCCAGCAGTCCGGGGAACAGGGGTTACTACAATGAGCAGTTCTTC. It specifies CASSPGNRGYYNEQFF.